This T cell receptor (beta chain) was captured in a study of T-cell reconstitution after alpha-beta-depleted transplantation in children. TCRbeta library construction was performed incorporating unique molecular identifiers. TCRdb passed the PCR reads through MiXCR, listing each CDR3 protein once. The sample includes 500,000 or so distinct CDR3 sequences, about 31% of them seen just once. J was trimmed by 4 bases and V by 1 base; bases with no gene match: 8. Germline CDR1 and CDR2: SGHTA and FQGNSA. The CDR3 sequence is 16 residues long. This sequence originates from a human donor who donated a stem cell graft to a child with aplastic anemia. The sample in question was PBMCs from the stem cell graft donor, obtained from the stem cell graft. The chain joins TRBV7-2 to TRBJ1-1, with 8 bases lining up with TRBD1. The CDR3 loop is CASSLDSGGAVTEAFF. CDR3 coding DNA: TGTGCCAGCAGCTTAGACTCAGGGGGCGCGGTCACTGAAGCTTTCTTT.